The clone carrying this TCR beta chain was seen repeatedly, ten times or more. Each CDR3 protein gets one entry after TCRdb re-called the reads with MiXCR. In the table there are fewer than 200,000 distinct CDR3 sequences, roughly 9% of which are singletons. The data were taken from a study of T cell repertoires in cytomegalovirus infection. The ends lost 3 bases at V and 10 bases at J; junction bases unmatched: 6. From germline, CDR1 is KGHSH and CDR2 LQKENI. The CDR3 has 14 amino acids. The sample comprised PBMCs. The receptor comes from a human donor in good health (CMV status not recorded). Some clones in this sample may be carry-over from other donors' samples. The genes are TRBV18 and TRBJ2-1, with 10 bases fitting TRBD1. In DNA form, the CDR3 reads TGTGCCAGCTCACCCGCCGGGACAGGGGTCGAGCAGTTCTTC. It translates to CASSPAGTGVEQFF.